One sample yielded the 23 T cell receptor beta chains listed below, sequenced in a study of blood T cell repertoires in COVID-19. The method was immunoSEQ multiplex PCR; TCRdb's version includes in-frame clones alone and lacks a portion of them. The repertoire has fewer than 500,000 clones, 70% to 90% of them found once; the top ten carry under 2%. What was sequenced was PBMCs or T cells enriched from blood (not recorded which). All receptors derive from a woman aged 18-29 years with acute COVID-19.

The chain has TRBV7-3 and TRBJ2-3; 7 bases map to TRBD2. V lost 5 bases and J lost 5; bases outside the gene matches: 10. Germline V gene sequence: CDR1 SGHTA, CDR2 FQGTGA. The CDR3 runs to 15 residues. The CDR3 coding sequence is TGTGCCAGCAGCCACACTGGCGGGGGAAGAGATACGCAGTATTTT. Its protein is CASSHTGGGRDTQYF.

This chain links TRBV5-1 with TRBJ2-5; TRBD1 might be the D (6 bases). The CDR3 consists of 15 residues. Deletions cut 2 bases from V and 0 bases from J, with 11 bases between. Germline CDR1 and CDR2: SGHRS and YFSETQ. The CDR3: CASSLSGAHQETQYF. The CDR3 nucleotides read TGCGCCAGCAGCTTATCAGGGGCCCACCAAGAGACCCAGTACTTC.

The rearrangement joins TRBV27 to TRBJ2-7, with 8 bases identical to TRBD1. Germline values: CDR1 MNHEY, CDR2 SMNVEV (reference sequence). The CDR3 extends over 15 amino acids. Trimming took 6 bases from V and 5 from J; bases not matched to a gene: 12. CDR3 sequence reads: CASSPIPGQVHEQYF. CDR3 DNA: TGTGCCAGCAGCCCAATCCCGGGACAGGTCCACGAGCAGTACTTC.

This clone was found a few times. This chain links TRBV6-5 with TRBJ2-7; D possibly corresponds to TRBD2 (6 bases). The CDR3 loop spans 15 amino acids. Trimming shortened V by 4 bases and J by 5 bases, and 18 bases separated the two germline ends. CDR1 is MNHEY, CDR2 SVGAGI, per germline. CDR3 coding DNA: TGTGCCAGCAGTTCTTTGAGGGACTCAACAAACGAGCAGTACTTC. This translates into CASSSLRDSTNEQYF.

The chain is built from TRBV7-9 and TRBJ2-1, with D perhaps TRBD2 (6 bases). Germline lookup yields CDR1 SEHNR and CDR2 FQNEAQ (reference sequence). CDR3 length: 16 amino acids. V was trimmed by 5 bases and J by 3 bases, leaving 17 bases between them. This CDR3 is CASSPHLRGGYNEQFF. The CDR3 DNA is TGTGCCAGCAGCCCACATCTTAGGGGAGGCTACAATGAGCAGTTCTTC.

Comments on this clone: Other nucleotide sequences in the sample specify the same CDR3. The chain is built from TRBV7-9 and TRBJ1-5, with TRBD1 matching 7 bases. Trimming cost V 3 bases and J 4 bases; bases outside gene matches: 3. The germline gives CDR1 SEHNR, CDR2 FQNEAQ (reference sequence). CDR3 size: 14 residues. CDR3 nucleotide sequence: TGTGCCAGCAGCTTGGCACAGGGGAATCAGCCCCAGCATTTT. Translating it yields CASSLAQGNQPQHF.

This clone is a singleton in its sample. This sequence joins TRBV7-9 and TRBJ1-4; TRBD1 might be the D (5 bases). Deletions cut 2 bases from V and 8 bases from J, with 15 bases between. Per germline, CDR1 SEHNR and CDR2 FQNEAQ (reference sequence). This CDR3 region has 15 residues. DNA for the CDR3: TGTGCCAGCAGCTTAAGCGGGACCCTAGAGGAAAAACTGTTTTTT. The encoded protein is CASSLSGTLEEKLFF.

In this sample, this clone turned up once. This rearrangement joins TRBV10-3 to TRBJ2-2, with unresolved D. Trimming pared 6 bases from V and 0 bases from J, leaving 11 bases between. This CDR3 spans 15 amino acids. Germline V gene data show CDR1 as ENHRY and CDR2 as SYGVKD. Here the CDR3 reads CAISLGITNTGELFF. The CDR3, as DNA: TGTGCCATCAGCCTGGGCATTACGAACACCGGGGAGCTGTTTTTT.

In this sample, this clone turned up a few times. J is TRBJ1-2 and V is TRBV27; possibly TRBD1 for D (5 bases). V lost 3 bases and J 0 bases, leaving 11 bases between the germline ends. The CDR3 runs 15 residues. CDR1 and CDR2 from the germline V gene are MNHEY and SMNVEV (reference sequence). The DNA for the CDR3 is TGTGCCAGCAGTTTCCGACAGAACTCTAACTATGGCTACACCTTC. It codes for CASSFRQNSNYGYTF.

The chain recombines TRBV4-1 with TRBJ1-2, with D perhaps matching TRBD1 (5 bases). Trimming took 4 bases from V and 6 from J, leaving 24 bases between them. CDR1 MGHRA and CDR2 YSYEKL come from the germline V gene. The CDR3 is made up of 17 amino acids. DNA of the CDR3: TGCGCCAGCAGCCTGATAAGTCGTGGCAGGGTGTACGATGGCTACACCTTC. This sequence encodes CASSLISRGRVYDGYTF.

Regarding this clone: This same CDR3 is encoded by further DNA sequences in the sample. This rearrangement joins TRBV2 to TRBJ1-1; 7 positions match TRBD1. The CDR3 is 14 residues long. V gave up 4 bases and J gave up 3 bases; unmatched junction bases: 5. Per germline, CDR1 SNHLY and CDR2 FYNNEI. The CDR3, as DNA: TGTGCCAGCAGTGTACGACAGGGCGACACTGAAGCTTTCTTT. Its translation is CASSVRQGDTEAFF.

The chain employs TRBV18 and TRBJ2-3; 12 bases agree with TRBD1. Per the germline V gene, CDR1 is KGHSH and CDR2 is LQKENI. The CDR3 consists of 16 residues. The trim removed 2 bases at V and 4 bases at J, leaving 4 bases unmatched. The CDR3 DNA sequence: TGTGCCAGCTCACCAGCCGGGACAGGGGGCGCAGATACGCAGTATTTT. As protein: CASSPAGTGGADTQYF.

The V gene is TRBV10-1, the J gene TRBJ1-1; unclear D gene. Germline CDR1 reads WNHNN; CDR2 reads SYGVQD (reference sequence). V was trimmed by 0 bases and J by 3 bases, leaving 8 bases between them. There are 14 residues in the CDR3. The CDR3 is CASSESIGDTEAFF. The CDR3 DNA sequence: TGCGCCAGCAGTGAGTCGATCGGTGACACTGAAGCTTTCTTT.

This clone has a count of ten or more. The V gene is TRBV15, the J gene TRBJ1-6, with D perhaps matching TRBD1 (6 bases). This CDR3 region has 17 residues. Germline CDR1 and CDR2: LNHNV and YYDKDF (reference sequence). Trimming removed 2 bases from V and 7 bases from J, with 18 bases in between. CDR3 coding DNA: TGTGCCACCAGCAGAAAGTCGAGGGGGAGAGGGAATTCACCCCTCCACTTT. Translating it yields CATSRKSRGRGNSPLHF.

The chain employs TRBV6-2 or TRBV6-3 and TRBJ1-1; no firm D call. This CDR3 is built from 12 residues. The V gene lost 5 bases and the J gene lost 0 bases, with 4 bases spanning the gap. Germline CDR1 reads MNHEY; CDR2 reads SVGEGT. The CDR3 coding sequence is TGTGCCAGCAGTCTAGTGAACACTGAAGCTTTCTTT. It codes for CASSLVNTEAFF.

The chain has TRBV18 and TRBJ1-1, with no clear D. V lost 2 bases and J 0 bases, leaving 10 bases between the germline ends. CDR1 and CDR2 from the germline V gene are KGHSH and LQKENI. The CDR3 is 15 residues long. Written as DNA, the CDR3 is TGTGCCAGCTCACCAATCGGGGAGGTGAACACTGAAGCTTTCTTT. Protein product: CASSPIGEVNTEAFF.

The CDR3 loop reads CAISDRSYEQYF. CDR3 in DNA: TGTGCCATCAGTGACAGATCCTACGAGCAGTACTTC. The gene calls are TRBV10-3 and TRBJ2-7; D not certain. The CDR3 has 12 residues. Trimming removed 3 bases from V and 1 base from J, with 4 bases in between. Per the germline V gene, CDR1 is ENHRY and CDR2 is SYGVKD.

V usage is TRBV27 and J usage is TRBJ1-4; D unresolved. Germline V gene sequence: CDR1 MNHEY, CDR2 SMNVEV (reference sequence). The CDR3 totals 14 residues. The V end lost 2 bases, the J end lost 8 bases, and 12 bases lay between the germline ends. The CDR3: CASSLRVPGEKLFF. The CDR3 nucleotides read TGTGCCAGCAGTTTAAGAGTGCCGGGGGAAAAACTGTTTTTT.

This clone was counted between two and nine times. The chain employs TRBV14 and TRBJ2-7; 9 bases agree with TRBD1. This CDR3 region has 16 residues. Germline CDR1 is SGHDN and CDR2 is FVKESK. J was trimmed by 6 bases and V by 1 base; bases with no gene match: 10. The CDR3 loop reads CASSQAGYTGGVEQYF. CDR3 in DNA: TGTGCCAGCAGCCAAGCGGGATATACAGGGGGCGTCGAGCAGTACTTC.

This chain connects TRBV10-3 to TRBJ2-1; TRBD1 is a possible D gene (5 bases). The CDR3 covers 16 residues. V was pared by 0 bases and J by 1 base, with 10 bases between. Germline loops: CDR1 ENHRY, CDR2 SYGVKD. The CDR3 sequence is CAISESMAGSYNEQFF. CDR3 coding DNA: TGTGCCATCAGTGAGTCGATGGCAGGGTCCTACAATGAGCAGTTCTTC.

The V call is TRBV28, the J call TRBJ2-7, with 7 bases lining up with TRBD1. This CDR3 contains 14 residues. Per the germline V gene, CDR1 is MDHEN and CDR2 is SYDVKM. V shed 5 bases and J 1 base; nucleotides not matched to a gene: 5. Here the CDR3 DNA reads TGTGCCAGCAGTCCGACAGGGATTTCCTACGAGCAGTACTTC. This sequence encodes CASSPTGISYEQYF.

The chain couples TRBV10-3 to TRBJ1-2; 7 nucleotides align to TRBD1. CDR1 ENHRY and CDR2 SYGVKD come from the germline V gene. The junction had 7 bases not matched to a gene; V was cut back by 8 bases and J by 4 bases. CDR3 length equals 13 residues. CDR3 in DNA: TGTGCCATCGCCGACCGGGACAGCTATGGCTACACCTTC. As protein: CAIADRDSYGYTF.

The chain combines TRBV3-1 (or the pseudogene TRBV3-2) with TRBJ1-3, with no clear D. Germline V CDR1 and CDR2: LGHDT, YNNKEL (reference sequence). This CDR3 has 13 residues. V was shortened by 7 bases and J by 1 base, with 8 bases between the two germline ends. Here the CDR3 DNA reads TGTGCCAGCACCCCCCAATCTGGAAACACCATATATTTT. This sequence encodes CASTPQSGNTIYF.